Detailed here is one TCR beta chain. Its antigen is unknown. The data belong to a study of siplizumab effects on memory and regulatory T cells. Study observations and caveats: Mappable alloreactive CD4+ clones were on average around 70% Treg-derived with siplizumab, approximately 30% in controls. Sequences below about 10^-5 frequency were poorly captured, limiting mapping of alloreactive clones. Suppressive function of proliferating Tregs from siplizumab cultures was not confirmed. Fewer alloreactive sequences mapped to unstimulated CD4+ memory cells under siplizumab.

Libraries were prepared by immunoSEQ multiplex PCR; TCRdb keeps only in-frame clonotypes and omits some of them. The sample shows some 100,000 clones, over 85% of them seen only once. The sequence was collected from a human donor in good health. Input material: CD8+ T cells sorted from blood.

CDR3 residues: CASSALATYTDTQYF. The CDR3 DNA follows: TGTGCCAGCAGTGCGTTAGCGACTTACACAGATACGCAGTATTTT. The rearrangement uses TRBV27 and TRBJ2-3; maybe TRBD2 (5 bases). V was shortened by 5 bases and J by 2 bases, with 14 bases between the two germline ends. Germline CDR1 and CDR2: MNHEY and SMNVEV (reference sequence). The CDR3 contains 15 residues.